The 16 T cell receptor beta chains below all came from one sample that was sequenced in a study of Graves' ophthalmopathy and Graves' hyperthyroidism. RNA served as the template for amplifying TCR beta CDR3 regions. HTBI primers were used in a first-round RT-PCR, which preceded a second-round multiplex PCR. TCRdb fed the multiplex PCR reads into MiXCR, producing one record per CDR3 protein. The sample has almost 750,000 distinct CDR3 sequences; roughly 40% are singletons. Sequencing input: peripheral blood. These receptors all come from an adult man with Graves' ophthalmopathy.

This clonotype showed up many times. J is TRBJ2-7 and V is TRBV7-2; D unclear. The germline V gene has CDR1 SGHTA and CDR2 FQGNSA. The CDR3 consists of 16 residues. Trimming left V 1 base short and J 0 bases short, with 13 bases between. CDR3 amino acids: CASSLGIGGSSYEQYF. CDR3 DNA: TGTGCCAGCAGCTTAGGAATCGGCGGCAGCTCCTACGAGCAGTACTTC.

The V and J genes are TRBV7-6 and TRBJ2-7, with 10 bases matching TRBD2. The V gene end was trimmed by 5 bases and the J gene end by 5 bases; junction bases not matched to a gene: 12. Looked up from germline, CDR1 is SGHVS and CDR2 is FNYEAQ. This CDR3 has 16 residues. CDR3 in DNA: TGTGCCAGCAGCAATATTCGAAGCGGGGGGGTGCACGAGCAGTACTTC. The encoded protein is CASSNIRSGGVHEQYF.

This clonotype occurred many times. The CDR3: CATSDSTGDQPQHF. For the CDR3, the DNA is TGTGCCACCAGTGATTCGACAGGGGATCAGCCCCAGCATTTT. J is TRBJ1-5 and V is TRBV24-1; TRBD1 matches 8 bases. Trimming took 2 bases from V and 5 from J; bases not matched to a gene: 1. In germline, CDR1 is KGHDR, CDR2 SFDVKD. The CDR3 loop spans 14 amino acids.

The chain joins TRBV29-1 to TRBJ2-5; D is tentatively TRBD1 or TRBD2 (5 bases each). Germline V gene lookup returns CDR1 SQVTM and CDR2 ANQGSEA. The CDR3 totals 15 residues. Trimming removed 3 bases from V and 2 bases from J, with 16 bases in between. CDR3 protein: CSVDLGVLSQETQYF. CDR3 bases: TGCAGCGTTGACCTGGGGGTACTGTCACAAGAGACCCAGTACTTC.

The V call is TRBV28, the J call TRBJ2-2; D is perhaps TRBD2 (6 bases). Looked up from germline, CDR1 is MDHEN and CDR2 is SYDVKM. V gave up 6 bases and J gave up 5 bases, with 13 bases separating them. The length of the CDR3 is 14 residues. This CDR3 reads CASSAPRGTGELFF. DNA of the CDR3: TGTGCCAGCAGCGCCCCACGGGGGACCGGGGAGCTGTTTTTT.

The CDR3 loop reads CASSFLSAGNTEAFF. CDR3 DNA: TGTGCCAGCAGCTTTCTCAGCGCGGGGAACACTGAAGCTTTCTTT. This rearrangement joins TRBV7-9 to TRBJ1-1; D remains unclear. V was cut by 3 bases and J by 1 base, with 12 bases left in between. Per germline, CDR1 SEHNR and CDR2 FQNEAQ (reference sequence). The CDR3 length is 15 residues.

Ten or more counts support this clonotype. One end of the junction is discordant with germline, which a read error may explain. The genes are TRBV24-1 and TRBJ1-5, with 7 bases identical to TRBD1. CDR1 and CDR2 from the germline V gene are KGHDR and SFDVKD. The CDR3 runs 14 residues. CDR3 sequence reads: CASSFGQGNQPQHF. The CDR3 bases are TGTGCCAGCAGTTTTGGACAGGGCAATCAGCCCCAGCATTTT.

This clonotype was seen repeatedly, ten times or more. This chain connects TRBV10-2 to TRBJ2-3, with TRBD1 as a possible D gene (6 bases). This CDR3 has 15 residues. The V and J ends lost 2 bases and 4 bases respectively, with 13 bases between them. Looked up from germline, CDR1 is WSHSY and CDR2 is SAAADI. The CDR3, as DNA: TGCGCCAGCAGTGAGGGGGGCGAGGAGGCAGATACGCAGTATTTT. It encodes CASSEGGEEADTQYF.

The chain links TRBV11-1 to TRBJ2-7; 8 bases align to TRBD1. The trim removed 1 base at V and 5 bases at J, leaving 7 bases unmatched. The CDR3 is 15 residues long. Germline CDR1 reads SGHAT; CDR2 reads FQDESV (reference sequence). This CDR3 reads CASSLVRTGMDEQYF. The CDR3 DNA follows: TGTGCCAGCAGCTTAGTACGGACAGGGATGGACGAGCAGTACTTC.

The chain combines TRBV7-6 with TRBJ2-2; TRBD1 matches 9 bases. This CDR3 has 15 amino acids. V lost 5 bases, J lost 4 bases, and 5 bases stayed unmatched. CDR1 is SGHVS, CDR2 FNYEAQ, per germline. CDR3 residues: CASSPGTGFTGELFF. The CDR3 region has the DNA TGTGCCAGCAGCCCCGGGACAGGGTTCACCGGGGAGCTGTTTTTT.

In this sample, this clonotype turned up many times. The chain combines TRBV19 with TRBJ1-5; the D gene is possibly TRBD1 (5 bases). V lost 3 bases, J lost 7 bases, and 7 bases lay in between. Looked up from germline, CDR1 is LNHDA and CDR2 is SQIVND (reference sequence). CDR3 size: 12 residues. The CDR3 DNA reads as TGTGCCAGTAGTATGCGGGGGCAGCCCCAGCATTTT. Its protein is CASSMRGQPQHF.

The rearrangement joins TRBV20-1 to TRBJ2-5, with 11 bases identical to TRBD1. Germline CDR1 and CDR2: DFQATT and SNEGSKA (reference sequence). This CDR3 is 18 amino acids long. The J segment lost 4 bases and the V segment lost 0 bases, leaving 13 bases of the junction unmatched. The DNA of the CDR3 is TGCAGTGCTAGAGATGCGGGACAGGGGGTTGCGCAGGGAGAGACCCAGTACTTC. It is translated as CSARDAGQGVAQGETQYF.

The CDR3 spells CGSPFRGHPNTEAFF. CDR3 bases: TGCGGCAGCCCGTTTCGGGGACACCCGAACACTGAAGCTTTCTTT. The chain recombines TRBV29-1 with TRBJ1-1, with D possibly being TRBD1 (6 bases). The CDR3 consists of 15 residues. Germline V CDR1 and CDR2: SQVTM, ANQGSEA. The complete variable domain, with remaining parts taken from reference TRBV29-1 and TRBJ1-1, reads SAVISQKPSRDICQRGTSLTIQCQVDSQVTMMFWYRQQPGQSLTLIATANQGSEATYESGFVIDKFPISRPNLTFSTLTVSNMSPEDSSIYLCGSPFRGHPNTEAFFGQGTRLTVV.

This chain's CDR3 is CASSSSRDSPLHF. DNA of the CDR3: TGCGCCAGCAGCTCCTCGAGGGATTCACCCCTCCACTTT. This sequence joins TRBV4-3 and TRBJ1-6; D is undetermined. The V end was cut by 5 bases, the J end by 8 bases, with 10 bases between. The germline V gene encodes CDR1 LGHNA and CDR2 YSLEER. This CDR3 has 13 amino acids.

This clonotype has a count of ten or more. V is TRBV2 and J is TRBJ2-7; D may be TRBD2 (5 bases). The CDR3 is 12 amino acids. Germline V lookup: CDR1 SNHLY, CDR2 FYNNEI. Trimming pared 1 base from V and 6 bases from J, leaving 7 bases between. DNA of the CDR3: TGTGCCAGCAGTGAAGAGAGGGTCGAGCAGTACTTC. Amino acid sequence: CASSEERVEQYF.

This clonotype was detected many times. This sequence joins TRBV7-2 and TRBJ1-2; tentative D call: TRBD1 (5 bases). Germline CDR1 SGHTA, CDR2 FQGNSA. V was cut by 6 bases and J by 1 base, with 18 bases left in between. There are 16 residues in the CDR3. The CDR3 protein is CASSRDRDQVNYGYTF. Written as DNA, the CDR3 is TGTGCCAGCAGTCGGGATCGGGACCAAGTTAACTATGGCTACACCTTC.